The 20 T cell receptor beta chains listed next were all sequenced from one sample in a study of T cell responses to AZD1222 COVID-19 vaccine. Method: immunoSEQ multiplex PCR; TCRdb's copy keeps in-frame clones and lacks some. The sample has roughly 100,000 clones, 85% to 90% seen once. The sequences come from peripheral blood, collected on day 0 of AZD1222 vaccination. The receptors were sampled from an adult in good health.

V usage is TRBV9 and J usage is TRBJ2-7; TRBD2 matches 8 bases. The CDR3 loop spans 19 amino acids. From germline, CDR1 is SGDLS and CDR2 YYNGEE. The V gene end was trimmed by 0 bases and the J gene end by 0 bases; junction bases not matched to a gene: 14. CDR3 sequence reads: CASSVEAVLAGTSSYEQYF. In nucleotides, the CDR3 is TGTGCCAGCAGCGTAGAGGCGGTCCTAGCGGGTACTAGCTCCTACGAGCAGTACTTC.

The chain combines TRBV18 with TRBJ1-1, with D hard to call. This CDR3 comprises 15 residues. Looked up from germline, CDR1 is KGHSH and CDR2 is LQKENI. Trimming shortened V by 3 bases and J by 5 bases, and 16 bases separated the two germline ends. The CDR3 spells CASSPPGGRATEAFF. DNA for the CDR3: TGTGCCAGCTCACCTCCGGGAGGCCGGGCAACTGAAGCTTTCTTT.

The rearrangement links TRBV11-2 to TRBJ2-7; D tentatively reads TRBD1 or TRBD2 (5 bases each). Trimming cost V 4 bases and J 2 bases, with 15 bases left between them. The germline V gene has CDR1 SGHAT and CDR2 FQNNGV. This CDR3 region has 15 residues. The CDR3 DNA is TGTGCCAGCAGCTCGACATCCGGGACCACCTACGAGCAGTACTTC. Its protein is CASSSTSGTTYEQYF.

This clone was recorded a few times. The rearrangement joins TRBV6-2 or TRBV6-3 to TRBJ2-5, with D hard to call. Germline values: CDR1 MNHEY, CDR2 SVGEGT. CDR3 length equals 14 residues. The V gene lost 4 bases and the J gene lost 4 bases, with 13 bases spanning the gap. The CDR3 sequence: CASSSNGAGETQYF. For the CDR3, the DNA is TGTGCCAGCAGTTCCAACGGAGCCGGAGAGACCCAGTACTTC.

This clone came up once. The V and J genes are TRBV4-1 and TRBJ1-5; tentative D call: TRBD1 (5 bases). The germline gives CDR1 MGHRA, CDR2 YSYEKL. Trimming stripped 0 bases from V and 3 bases from J, with 9 bases between. The CDR3 is made up of 15 amino acids. CDR3 DNA sequence: TGCGCCAGCAGCCAAGATGGGGGTCTCAATCAGCCCCAGCATTTT. Residues: CASSQDGGLNQPQHF.

This clone was seen a few times. V gene TRBV30 combines with J gene TRBJ1-1; D uncertain. Germline assignment: CDR1 GTSNPN and CDR2 SVGIG (reference sequence). V was shortened by 5 bases and J by 1 base, with 8 bases between the two germline ends. CDR3 length: 12 amino acids. The CDR3 bases are TGTGCCTGGGGGCAAGGGAACACTGAAGCTTTCTTT. It specifies CAWGQGNTEAFF.

This clone was observed a single time. The V and J genes are TRBV28 and TRBJ2-1; perhaps TRBD1 as D (7 bases). Germline CDR1 MDHEN, CDR2 SYDVKM. This CDR3 comprises 14 residues. Trimming removed 7 bases at V and 5 bases at J, with 15 bases between. CDR3 bases: TGTGCCAGCAAACCGGCAGGGGGGAACAATGAGCAGTTCTTC. As protein: CASKPAGGNNEQFF.

The chain uses TRBV27 and TRBJ1-1; D not resolved. V lost 0 bases to trimming and J lost 0 bases, with 2 bases between them. Germline loops: CDR1 MNHEY, CDR2 SMNVEV (reference sequence). This CDR3 spans 13 amino acids. The CDR3 loop is CASSLSMNTEAFF. The CDR3 DNA reads as TGTGCCAGCAGTTTATCGATGAACACTGAAGCTTTCTTT.

The genes are TRBV7-2 and TRBJ2-7; a possible D gene is TRBD1 (5 bases). V lost 8 bases, J lost 3 bases, and 11 bases lay in between. CDR1 is SGHTA and CDR2 is FQGNSA in the germline V gene. CDR3 size: 12 residues. CDR3 in amino acids: CASREDSYEQYF. DNA for the CDR3: TGTGCCAGCCGCGAAGACAGCTACGAGCAGTACTTC. Together with reference TRBV7-2 and TRBJ2-7, the CDR3 gives the full variable domain: GAGVSQSPSNKVTEKGKDVELRCDPISGHTALYWYRQSLGQGLEFLIYFQGNSAPDKSGLPSDRFSAERTGGSVSTLTIQRTQQEDSAVYLCASREDSYEQYFGPGTRLTVT.

The V gene is TRBV13, the J gene TRBJ2-3; D might be TRBD2 (6 bases). The CDR3 loop spans 17 amino acids. V lost 4 bases, J lost 2 bases, and 19 bases lay in between. Germline CDR1 reads PRHDT; CDR2 reads FYEKMQ (reference sequence). The CDR3 coding sequence is TGTGCCAGCAGCTGGCGACTAGTCGGGGGTATCACAGATACGCAGTATTTT. It specifies CASSWRLVGGITDTQYF.

This chain links TRBV3-1 (or the pseudogene TRBV3-2) with TRBJ2-5, with D maybe TRBD2 (6 bases). This CDR3 spans 13 amino acids. The germline V and J ends were trimmed by 1 base and 5 bases, with 8 bases remaining between them. CDR1 is LGHDT, CDR2 YNNKEL, per germline (reference sequence). The CDR3 loop reads CASSQVRGETQYF. The DNA of the CDR3 is TGTGCCAGCAGCCAAGTCCGGGGGGAGACCCAGTACTTC.

V and J are TRBV7-9 and TRBJ2-2; 10 nucleotides align to TRBD2. The germline V gene encodes CDR1 SEHNR and CDR2 FQNEAQ (reference sequence). The CDR3 length is 14 residues. Trimming cost V 5 bases and J 6 bases; bases outside gene matches: 3. In DNA form, the CDR3 reads TGTGCCAGCAGCCCTAGCGGGAGCTCCGGGGAGCTGTTTTTT. It encodes CASSPSGSSGELFF.

The rearrangement links TRBV12-3 or TRBV12-4 to TRBJ1-1; D is perhaps TRBD1 (5 bases). V lost 5 bases and J 11 bases, leaving 18 bases between the germline ends. The CDR3 totals 13 residues. CDR3 sequence: CASSRPPGLGAFF. Written as DNA, the CDR3 is TGTGCCAGCAGTCGACCCCCAGGGCTAGGTGCTTTCTTT.

The CDR3: CASSIRTIGNIQYF. In DNA form, the CDR3 reads TGTGCCAGTAGTATAAGGACAATAGGAAACATTCAGTACTTC. This sequence joins TRBV19 and TRBJ2-4; D may be TRBD1 (5 bases). V lost 2 bases and J lost 6, with 11 bases in between. CDR3 length: 14 amino acids. The germline gives CDR1 LNHDA, CDR2 SQIVND (reference sequence).

The V and J genes are TRBV19 and TRBJ1-1; D not certain. Germline lookup yields CDR1 LNHDA and CDR2 SQIVND (reference sequence). Trimming took off 2 bases at V and 1 base at J, with 5 bases between the two ends. CDR3 size: 13 residues. In DNA, the CDR3 is TGTGCCAGTAGTATACTCAAGAACACTGAAGCTTTCTTT. Translating gives CASSILKNTEAFF.

This rearrangement joins TRBV6-4 to TRBJ2-6; D remains ambiguous. Trimming left V 0 bases short and J 2 bases short, with 2 bases between. Germline V lookup: CDR1 MRHNA, CDR2 SNTAGT. The CDR3 sequence is 14 residues long. In nucleotides, the CDR3 is TGTGCCAGCAGTGACTCGGCTGGGGCCAACGTCCTGACTTTC. Translation gives CASSDSAGANVLTF.

The chain has TRBV10-1 and TRBJ2-1, with TRBD1 matching over 8 bases. Trimming removed 1 base from V and 13 bases from J; junction bases left unmatched: 9. The CDR3 runs to 14 residues. The germline CDR1 and CDR2 sequences are WNHNN and SYGVQD (reference sequence). The CDR3 sequence: CASSELEQGVRQFF. The CDR3 DNA sequence: TGCGCCAGCAGTGAGTTAGAACAGGGGGTCCGACAGTTCTTC.

The sample holds one count of this clone. J is TRBJ2-1 and V is TRBV5-1, with 8 bases that match TRBD1. Trimming took 0 bases from V and 6 from J; bases not matched to a gene: 5. CDR1 is SGHRS, CDR2 YFSETQ, per germline. The CDR3 is 15 residues long. The CDR3 nucleotides read TGCGCCAGCAGCTTGGCCGGACAGGGTTTCAATGAGCAGTTCTTC. Amino acid sequence: CASSLAGQGFNEQFF.

The chain combines TRBV18 with TRBJ1-1; D unclear. The CDR3 extends over 13 amino acids. CDR1 is KGHSH and CDR2 is LQKENI in the germline V gene. V lost 4 bases and J 2 bases, leaving 8 bases between the germline ends. The CDR3 sequence is CASSQAPNTEAFF. The CDR3 DNA follows: TGTGCCAGCTCACAGGCCCCAAACACTGAAGCTTTCTTT.

This clone was seen only a few times. The J gene is TRBJ2-3, the V gene TRBV4-3; 13 bases agree with TRBD2. CDR1 is LGHNA and CDR2 is YSLEER in the germline V gene. The junction had 8 bases not matched to a gene; V was cut back by 1 base and J by 1 base. This CDR3 spans 19 amino acids. This CDR3 is CASSQGWGLAGSGTDTQYF. CDR3 nucleotides: TGCGCCAGCAGCCAAGGATGGGGACTAGCGGGATCCGGCACAGATACGCAGTATTTT.